These 12 T cell receptor beta chains came from one sample sequenced in a study of T cell repertoires in ileal Crohn's disease. Libraries were prepared by immunoSEQ multiplex PCR; TCRdb keeps only in-frame clonotypes and omits some of them. The table shows about 12,000 clones, with approximately 85% occurring only once. Documented time point: neoterminal ileum biopsy at postoperative endoscopy, about 6 months after surgery. The sequencing sample was made of ileal tissue. Receptor source: an adult with Crohn's disease.

The chain uses TRBV10-2 and TRBJ1-6; 11 bases align to TRBD1. Per the germline V gene, CDR1 is WSHSY and CDR2 is SAAADI. This CDR3 region has 14 residues. The ends lost 5 bases at V and 10 bases at J; junction bases unmatched: 4. CDR3 sequence: CASSIGQGASPLHF. CDR3 nucleotide sequence: TGCGCCAGCAGTATTGGACAGGGGGCCTCACCCCTCCACTTT.

This clone occurred a few times. This chain uses TRBV5-1 with TRBJ1-3, with 8 bases lining up with TRBD1. Germline-derived CDR1 and CDR2 are SGHRS and YFSETQ. V dropped 3 bases and J dropped 3; count of bases not matched to a gene: 5. The CDR3 is 15 amino acids. The CDR3 DNA is TGCGCCAGCAGCTGGCAAGGACAGGGTGGAAACACCATATATTTT. Amino acids: CASSWQGQGGNTIYF.

The J gene is TRBJ2-7, the V gene TRBV18; D may be TRBD1 (6 bases). With 3 bases removed from V and 4 bases from J, the gap between germline ends came to 16 bases. The V gene's germline CDR1 is KGHSH and CDR2 LQKENI. The CDR3 contains 15 residues. CDR3 protein: CASSPKTGEQYEQYF. CDR3 sequence (DNA): TGTGCCAGCTCACCTAAGACAGGTGAACAGTACGAGCAGTACTTC.

This sequence joins TRBV12-2 and TRBJ1-1. TRBV12-2 is tagged as a pseudogene. This CDR3 has 18 residues. CDR3 coding DNA: TGTGCAAGTCGCTTACCCCGCTTATTAAAGGGGACTGAGCAACAAGCTTTCTTT. Translation: CASRLPRLLKGTEQQAFF.

V is TRBV9 and J is TRBJ1-1; 8 bases align to TRBD1. V dropped 3 bases and J dropped 4; count of bases not matched to a gene: 8. Germline CDR1 SGDLS, CDR2 YYNGEE. This CDR3 is 15 amino acids long. The CDR3 nucleotides read TGTGCCAGCAGCGACCAGGGGGCCCAAGGCACTGAAGCTTTCTTT. Amino acids: CASSDQGAQGTEAFF.

The rearrangement uses TRBV6-5 and TRBJ2-2; 8 bases match TRBD1. The CDR3 runs to 12 residues. Germline V lookup: CDR1 MNHEY, CDR2 SVGAGI. With 6 bases clipped from V and 6 bases from J, the junction kept 0 bases outside the gene matches. In DNA form, the CDR3 reads TGTGCCAGCAGACAGGGGGCCGGGGAGCTGTTTTTT. It is translated as CASRQGAGELFF.

The chain's CDR3 is CASSRDSYNEQFF. The CDR3 DNA follows: TGTGCCAGCAGCCGGGACAGCTACAATGAGCAGTTCTTC. The chain couples TRBV14 to TRBJ2-1; 7 bases fit TRBD1. J lost 3 bases, V lost 4 bases, and 0 bases had no gene match. This CDR3 contains 13 residues. CDR1 is SGHDN and CDR2 is FVKESK in the germline V gene.

This chain uses TRBV7-9 with TRBJ1-2, with 9 bases aligning to TRBD1. V lost 2 bases to trimming and J lost 4 bases; unmatched junction nucleotides: 2. Looked up from germline, CDR1 is SEHNR and CDR2 is FQNEAQ (reference sequence). The CDR3 contains 14 residues. The CDR3 reads CASSLTGGGYGYTF. As DNA, the CDR3 is TGTGCCAGCAGCTTAACAGGGGGCGGCTATGGCTACACCTTC.

The chain has TRBV5-1 and TRBJ2-5, with 9 bases matching TRBD2. The CDR3 runs 15 residues. The V gene's germline CDR1 is SGHRS and CDR2 YFSETQ. V dropped 0 bases and J dropped 3; count of bases not matched to a gene: 3. CDR3: CASSLAASGKETQYF. CDR3 DNA: TGCGCCAGCAGCTTGGCGGCTAGCGGGAAAGAGACCCAGTACTTC.

This chain links TRBV10-2 with TRBJ1-4; 9 positions match TRBD1. This CDR3 is built from 16 residues. Looked up from germline, CDR1 is WSHSY and CDR2 is SAAADI. V dropped 6 bases and J dropped 2; count of bases not matched to a gene: 7. The CDR3 reads CASRVGQGRTNEKLFF. The CDR3 DNA is TGCGCCAGCAGGGTTGGACAGGGGAGGACTAATGAAAAACTGTTTTTT.

The chain carries TRBV4-2 and TRBJ2-3, with TRBD2 matching over 10 bases. The CDR3 loop spans 17 amino acids. Germline CDR1 is LGHNA and CDR2 is YNFKEQ. With V trimmed by 3 bases and J by 4 bases, 10 bases remained unmatched. CDR3 region: CASSQAKAGGPSDTQYF. The CDR3 DNA reads as TGTGCCAGCAGCCAGGCTAAAGCGGGAGGGCCGTCAGATACGCAGTATTTT.

The chain recombines TRBV8-2 with TRBJ2-6; the table's D gene call, TRBD2, was not cross checked with the DNA. TRBV8-2 represents a pseudogene. This CDR3 contains 17 residues. Here the CDR3 reads CGILRKITQSRANVLTF. The CDR3, as DNA: TGTGGCATCTTGCGGAAGATAACACAAAGTCGGGCCAACGTCCTGACTTTC.